The entry below gives a single TCR beta chain sequence along with its context. Its target is unknown. Trimming took off 2 bases at V and 3 bases at J, with 14 bases between the two ends. The germline gives CDR1 LGHNA, CDR2 YNFKEQ. The CDR3 covers 16 residues. This specimen belongs to a study of beta chain features in type 1 diabetes. The isolated RNA, all of it, was reverse transcribed, so expressed TCRB transcripts were what got sequenced. The protocol was immunoSEQ multiplex PCR, while the TCRdb copy is restricted to in-frame clones and leaves out a portion. Altogether about 410,000 clones are present, approximately 15% being singletons, with the ten largest covering 0.03% to 0.04%. Study-level results: Shortening that was moderate but significant affected the TCRB CDR3s of Type 1 diabetes patients in all four CD4+ subsets.

V usage is TRBV4-2 and J usage is TRBJ2-1; a possible D gene is TRBD2 (6 bases). Sequencing was carried out using naive CD4+ T cells from blood. The clonotype originates from a man aged 30 to 39 in good health. The CDR3 reads CASSQLSGGFYNEQFF. The CDR3 DNA is TGTGCCAGCAGCCAACTAAGCGGAGGGTTCTACAATGAGCAGTTCTTC.